Shown below are 3 T cell receptor beta chains from a single sample sequenced in a study of CD8+CD57+ T cells in acquired aplastic anemia. The template for TCR beta VDJ and CDR3 sequence profiling was genomic DNA. TCRdb re-analysed the reads in MiXCR, keeping a single row per CDR3 protein. The sample has over 100,000 distinct CDR3 sequences, around two fifths seen once. Sequenced: sorted CD4+, CD8+, or CD8+CD57+ T cells (not recorded which) from PBMCs. Every receptor here comes from a human donor in good health, serving as a control.

In regard to this clonotype: A read error is possible here, since a much larger clone lies one base away. This chain connects TRBV6-1 to TRBJ1-5; a weak D match, TRBD1 (6 bases). Trimming pared 4 bases from V and 6 bases from J, leaving 16 bases between. The germline CDR1 and CDR2 sequences are MNHNS and SASEGT. The CDR3 sequence is 15 residues long. CDR3 loop: CASSGGRRGSQPQHF. CDR3 DNA: TGTGCCAGCAGTGGAGGCCGCAGGGGAAGTCAGCCCCAGCATTTT.

The V and J genes are TRBV6-1 and TRBJ2-2; no clear D. The germline V and J ends were trimmed by 6 bases and 6 bases, with 11 bases remaining between them. The CDR3 is made up of 13 amino acids. Germline values: CDR1 MNHNS, CDR2 SASEGT. The CDR3 region has the DNA TGTGCCAGCAGGAAGGCGGCGCCCGGGGAGCTGTTTTTT. Translating it yields CASRKAAPGELFF.

Many counts were recorded for this clonotype. This rearrangement joins TRBV5-1 to TRBJ2-3; the match to TRBD2 covers 11 bases. V dropped 3 bases and J dropped 2; count of bases not matched to a gene: 2. Germline CDR1 and CDR2: SGHRS and YFSETQ. This CDR3 has 15 residues. In DNA, the CDR3 is TGCGCCAGCAGCTCTAGCGGGGGGCTCACAGATACGCAGTATTTT. Translated, it gives CASSSSGGLTDTQYF.